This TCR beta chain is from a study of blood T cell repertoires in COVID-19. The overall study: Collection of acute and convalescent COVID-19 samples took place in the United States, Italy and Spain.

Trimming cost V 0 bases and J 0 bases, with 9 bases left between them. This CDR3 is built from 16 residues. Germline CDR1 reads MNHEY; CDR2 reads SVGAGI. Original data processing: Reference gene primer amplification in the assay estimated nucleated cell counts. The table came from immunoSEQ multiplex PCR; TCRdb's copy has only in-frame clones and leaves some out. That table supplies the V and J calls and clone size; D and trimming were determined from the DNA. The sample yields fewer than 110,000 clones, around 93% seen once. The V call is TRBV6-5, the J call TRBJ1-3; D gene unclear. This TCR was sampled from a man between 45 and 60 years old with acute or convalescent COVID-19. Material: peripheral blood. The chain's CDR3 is CASSYSISNSGNTIYF. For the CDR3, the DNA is TGTGCCAGCAGTTACTCGATATCTAACTCTGGAAACACCATATATTTT.